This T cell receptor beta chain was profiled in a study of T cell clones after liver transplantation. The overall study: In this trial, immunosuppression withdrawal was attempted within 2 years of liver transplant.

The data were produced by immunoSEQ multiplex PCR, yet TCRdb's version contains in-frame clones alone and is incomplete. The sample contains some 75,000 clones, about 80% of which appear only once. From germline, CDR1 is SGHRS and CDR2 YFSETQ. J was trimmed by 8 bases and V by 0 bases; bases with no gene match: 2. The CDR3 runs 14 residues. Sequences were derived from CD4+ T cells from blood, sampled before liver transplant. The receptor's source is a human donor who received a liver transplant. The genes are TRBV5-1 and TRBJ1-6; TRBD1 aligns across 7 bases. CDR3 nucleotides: TGCGCCAGCAGCTTGGTTCAGGGGGATTCACCCCTCCACTTT. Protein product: CASSLVQGDSPLHF.